The 6 T cell receptor beta chains below come from one sample, sequenced in a study of identical twins (dated by TCRdb to the mid-2010s). Libraries were made using 5' RACE. Sequencing relied on an Illumina HiSeq 2000. TCRdb redid the processing of the public reads, applying fastp at Q25 and MiXCR, and retained in-frame beta chains. Under each unique CDR3 protein, matching rows form one entry showing the most common genes and DNA. In this sample the table shows about 690,000 distinct CDR3 sequences, roughly 6% of which occur a single time. The ten largest clones represent 1.5% to 2% of the sample. The source material was naive T cells sorted from blood. The cell subset or site label here, explained by the study, means: cells isolated with a human naive T-cell isolation kit. The receptors stem from a man aged 18-30 years in good health.

This clonotype was recorded a few times. The DNA for the CDR3 is TGTGCCAGCAGCCAAGAGGCTAGTTTCAATGAGCAGTTCTTC. It codes for CASSQEASFNEQFF. The V gene is TRBV4-2, the J gene TRBJ2-1; D call uncertain. V was trimmed by 0 bases and J by 6 bases, leaving 9 bases between them. Germline V CDR1 and CDR2: LGHNA, YNFKEQ. The CDR3 consists of 14 residues.

This clonotype was counted ten times or more. The chain links TRBV10-3 to TRBJ1-5, with D perhaps TRBD1 (6 bases). CDR3 length equals 14 residues. Trimming shortened V by 2 bases and J by 6 bases, and 11 bases separated the two germline ends. In germline, CDR1 is ENHRY, CDR2 SYGVKD. The CDR3 sequence is CAISEEQGTQPQHF. The CDR3 nucleotides are TGTGCCATCAGTGAGGAACAGGGAACTCAGCCCCAGCATTTT.

The table lists this clonotype with a few counts. V is TRBV29-1 and J is TRBJ1-2; TRBD1 matches 8 bases. J gave up 5 bases and V 6 bases, and 5 bases lay outside the gene matches. The CDR3 loop spans 12 amino acids. The V gene's germline CDR1 is SQVTM and CDR2 ANQGSEA. The CDR3 region is CSVRTGMYGYTF. In nucleotides, the CDR3 is TGCAGCGTCCGGACAGGGATGTATGGCTACACCTTC.

V and J are TRBV7-6 and TRBJ2-3, with D perhaps TRBD2 (5 bases). Trimming cost V 4 bases and J 3 bases, with 11 bases left between them. CDR3 size: 14 residues. CDR1 is SGHVS and CDR2 is FNYEAQ in the germline V gene. The CDR3 nucleotides are TGTGCCAGCAGCTCCAACCCGGGAACAGATACGCAGTATTTT. This sequence encodes CASSSNPGTDTQYF.

This clonotype was seen at least ten times. The chain is built from TRBV12-3 or TRBV12-4 and TRBJ1-5, with unresolved D. The CDR3 is 15 amino acids. Trimming cost V 3 bases and J 2 bases, with 11 bases left between them. CDR3: CASSFNSIGNQPQHF. As DNA, the CDR3 is TGTGCCAGCAGTTTTAACAGTATCGGCAATCAGCCCCAGCATTTT.

The table lists this clonotype with a few counts. The genes are TRBV2 and TRBJ2-3, with 12 bases aligning to TRBD2. V was clipped by 2 bases and J by 6 bases; unmatched bases: 3. The CDR3 covers 15 residues. The V gene's germline CDR1 is SNHLY and CDR2 FYNNEI. This chain's CDR3 is CASSELAGGKDTQYF. CDR3 in DNA: TGTGCCAGCAGTGAACTAGCGGGAGGGAAGGATACGCAGTATTTT.